This TCR beta chain originates from a study of cytomegalovirus exposure and HLA in healthy donors. Looking at the study overall: The approximately 120 validation repertoires used the same platform as the 500 to 700 first-cohort repertoires, a later analysis reported. Points from the study as a whole: Rare TCR sequences predominated, though certain public TCRs were found in many donors. The investigators catalogued 150 to 200 TCR beta chains as cytomegalovirus-associated.

V lost 4 bases to trimming and J lost 1 base, with 11 bases between them. The germline gives CDR1 SGHDT, CDR2 YYEEEE. The CDR3 consists of 15 residues. Note on this clone: Its antigen is undetermined.

The study drew the donors from its approximately 130-subject validation cohort, separate from the approximately 700-subject first cohort. Only in-frame clones appear in the TCRdb table, and some are missing; sequencing was by immunoSEQ multiplex PCR. The sample includes about 310,000 clones, 70% to 90% seen only once; the top ten take roughly 0.96%. The sequence derives from a man aged 25-40 years in good health and CMV-seronegative. The chain uses TRBV5-6 and TRBJ2-2; possible D gene TRBD1, 5 bases. Specimen: PBMCs. CDR3 sequence (DNA): TGTGCCAGCAGCCAGACAACAGGGAACACCGGGGAGCTGTTTTTT. Translated: CASSQTTGNTGELFF.